This T cell receptor (beta chain) originates from a study of identifying expanded T cells in peripheral blood. Measured with immunoSEQ multiplex PCR; TCRdb has only the in-frame clones, and not every one. This sample has 90,000 to 110,000 clones, with 88% found just once. The germline V gene encodes CDR1 SGHTA and CDR2 FQGNSA. Between the trimmed V and J ends, which lost 1 base and 1 base, there was a span of 10 bases. The CDR3 spans 15 residues. Specimen: blood. The TCR comes from a person between 18 and 70 years old in good health. The V and J genes are TRBV7-2 and TRBJ2-5, with a weak D call TRBD2 (6 bases). CDR3 nucleotide sequence: TGTGCCAGCAGCTTAGATCCGGGAGTCCAAGAGACCCAGTACTTC. It translates to CASSLDPGVQETQYF. The complete variable domain, with remaining parts taken from reference TRBV7-2 and TRBJ2-5, reads GAGVSQSPSNKVTEKGKDVELRCDPISGHTALYWYRQSLGQGLEFLIYFQGNSAPDKSGLPSDRFSAERTGGSVSTLTIQRTQQEDSAVYLCASSLDPGVQETQYFGPGTRLLVL.